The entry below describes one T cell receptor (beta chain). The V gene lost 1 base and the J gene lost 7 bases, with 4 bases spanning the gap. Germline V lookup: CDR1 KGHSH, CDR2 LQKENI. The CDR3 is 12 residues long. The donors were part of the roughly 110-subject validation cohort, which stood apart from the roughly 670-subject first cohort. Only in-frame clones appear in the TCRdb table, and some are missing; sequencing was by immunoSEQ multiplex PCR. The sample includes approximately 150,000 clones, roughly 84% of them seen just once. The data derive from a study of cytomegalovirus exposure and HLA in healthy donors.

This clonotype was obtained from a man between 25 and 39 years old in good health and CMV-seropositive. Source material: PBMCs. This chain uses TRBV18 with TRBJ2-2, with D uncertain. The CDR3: CASSPLLGELFF. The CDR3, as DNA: TGTGCCAGCTCACCACTACTCGGGGAGCTGTTTTTT.